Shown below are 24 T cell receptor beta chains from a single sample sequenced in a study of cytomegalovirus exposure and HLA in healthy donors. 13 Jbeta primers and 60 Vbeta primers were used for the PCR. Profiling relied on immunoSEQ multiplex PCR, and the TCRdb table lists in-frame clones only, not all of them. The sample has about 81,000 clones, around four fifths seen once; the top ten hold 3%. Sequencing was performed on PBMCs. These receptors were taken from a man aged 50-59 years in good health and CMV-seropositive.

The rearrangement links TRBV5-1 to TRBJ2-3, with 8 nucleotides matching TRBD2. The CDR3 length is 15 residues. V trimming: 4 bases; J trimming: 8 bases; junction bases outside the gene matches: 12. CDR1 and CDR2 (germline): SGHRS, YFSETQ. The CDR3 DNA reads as TGCGCCAGCAGCGGGGGGGGACTAGGAAATGTTACGCAGTATTTT. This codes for CASSGGGLGNVTQYF.

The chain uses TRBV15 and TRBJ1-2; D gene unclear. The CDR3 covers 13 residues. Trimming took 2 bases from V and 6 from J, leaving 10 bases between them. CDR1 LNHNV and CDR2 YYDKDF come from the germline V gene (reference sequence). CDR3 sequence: CATSRHWADGYTF. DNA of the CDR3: TGTGCCACCAGCAGACACTGGGCAGATGGCTACACCTTC.

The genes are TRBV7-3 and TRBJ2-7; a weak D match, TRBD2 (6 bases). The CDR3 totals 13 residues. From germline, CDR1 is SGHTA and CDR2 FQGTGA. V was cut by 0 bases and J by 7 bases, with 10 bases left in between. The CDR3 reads CASSLTVGGEQYF. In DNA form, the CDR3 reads TGTGCCAGCAGCTTAACGGTCGGGGGAGAGCAGTACTTC. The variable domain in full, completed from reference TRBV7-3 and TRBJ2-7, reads GAGVSQTPSNKVTEKGKYVELRCDPISGHTALYWYRQSLGQGPEFLIYFQGTGAADDSGLPNDRFFAVRPEGSVSTLKIQRTERGDSAVYLCASSLTVGGEQYFGPGTRLTVT.

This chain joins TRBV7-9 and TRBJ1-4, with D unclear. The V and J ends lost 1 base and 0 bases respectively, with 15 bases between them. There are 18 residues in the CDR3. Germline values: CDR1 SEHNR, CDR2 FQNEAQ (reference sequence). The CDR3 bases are TGTGCCAGCAGCTTAGACCCGACAATACGTGCAACTAATGAAAAACTGTTTTTT. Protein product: CASSLDPTIRATNEKLFF.

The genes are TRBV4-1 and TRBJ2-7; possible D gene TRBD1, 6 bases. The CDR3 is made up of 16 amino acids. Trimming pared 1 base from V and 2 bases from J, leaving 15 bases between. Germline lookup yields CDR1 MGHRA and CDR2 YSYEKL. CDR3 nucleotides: TGCGCCAGCAGCCAAGTTGACGACAGGCCTACCTACGAGCAGTACTTC. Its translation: CASSQVDDRPTYEQYF.

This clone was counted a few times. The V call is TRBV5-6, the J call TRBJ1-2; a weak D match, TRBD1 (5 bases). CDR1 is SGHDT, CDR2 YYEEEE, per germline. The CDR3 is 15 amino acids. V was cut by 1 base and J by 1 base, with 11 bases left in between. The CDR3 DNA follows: TGTGCCAGCAGCTTGAGGGGCTCCGTTAACTATGGCTACACCTTC. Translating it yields CASSLRGSVNYGYTF.

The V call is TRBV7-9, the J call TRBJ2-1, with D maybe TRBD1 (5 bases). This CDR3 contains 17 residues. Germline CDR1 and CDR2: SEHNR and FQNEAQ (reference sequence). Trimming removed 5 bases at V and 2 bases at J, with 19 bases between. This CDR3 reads CASSPKFRVSPYNEQFF. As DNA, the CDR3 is TGTGCCAGCAGCCCGAAGTTCAGGGTATCCCCCTACAATGAGCAGTTCTTC.

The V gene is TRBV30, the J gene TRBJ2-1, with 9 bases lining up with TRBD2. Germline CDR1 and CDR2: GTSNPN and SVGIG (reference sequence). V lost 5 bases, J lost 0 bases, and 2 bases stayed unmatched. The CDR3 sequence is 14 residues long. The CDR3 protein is CAWLSGSSYNEQFF. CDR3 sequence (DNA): TGTGCCTGGCTTAGCGGGAGCTCCTACAATGAGCAGTTCTTC.

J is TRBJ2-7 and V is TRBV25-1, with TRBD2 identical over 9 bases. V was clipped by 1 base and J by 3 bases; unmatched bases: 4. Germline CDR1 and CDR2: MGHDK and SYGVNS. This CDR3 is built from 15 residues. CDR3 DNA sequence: TGTGCCAGCAGTGAATCCCTAGCGGGATTCTACGAGCAGTACTTC. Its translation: CASSESLAGFYEQYF.

In DNA, the CDR3 is TGCGCCAGCAGCCAGGCGGGACTTCCCACAGATACGCAGTATTTT. This codes for CASSQAGLPTDTQYF. V usage is TRBV4-1 and J usage is TRBJ2-3, with D possibly being TRBD2 (6 bases). The V and J ends lost 3 bases and 2 bases respectively, with 12 bases between them. The germline gives CDR1 MGHRA, CDR2 YSYEKL. The CDR3 sequence is 15 residues long.

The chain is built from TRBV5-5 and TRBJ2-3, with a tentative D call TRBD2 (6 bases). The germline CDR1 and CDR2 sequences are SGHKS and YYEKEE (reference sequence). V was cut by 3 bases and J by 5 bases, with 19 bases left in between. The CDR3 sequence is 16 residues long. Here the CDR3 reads CASSSNSGPARDTQYF. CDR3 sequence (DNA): TGTGCCAGCAGCTCAAATAGCGGCCCAGCGAGAGATACGCAGTATTTT.

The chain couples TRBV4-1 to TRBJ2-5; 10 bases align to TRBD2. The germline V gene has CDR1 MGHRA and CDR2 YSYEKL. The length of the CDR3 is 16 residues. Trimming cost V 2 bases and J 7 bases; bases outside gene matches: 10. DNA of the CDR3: TGCGCCAGCAGCCAAATCATGCTAGCGGGAGTTGGGACCCAGTACTTC. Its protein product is CASSQIMLAGVGTQYF.

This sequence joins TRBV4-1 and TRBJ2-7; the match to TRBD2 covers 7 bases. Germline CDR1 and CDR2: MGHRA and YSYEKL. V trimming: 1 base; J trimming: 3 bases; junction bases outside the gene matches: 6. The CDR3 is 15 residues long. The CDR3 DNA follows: TGCGCCAGCAGCCAAGTTCAGCCGGGGGGCTACGAGCAGTACTTC. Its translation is CASSQVQPGGYEQYF.

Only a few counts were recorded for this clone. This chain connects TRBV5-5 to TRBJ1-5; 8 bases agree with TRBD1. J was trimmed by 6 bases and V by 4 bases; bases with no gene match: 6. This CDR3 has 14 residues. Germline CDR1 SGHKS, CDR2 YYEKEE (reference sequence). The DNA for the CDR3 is TGTGCCAGCAGCCTGGACAGGGAGACTCAGCCCCAGCATTTT. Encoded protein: CASSLDRETQPQHF.

The CDR3: CASSLLQRPEQFF. CDR3 DNA sequence: TGTGCCAGCAGCCTCCTCCAGAGGCCTGAGCAGTTCTTC. The chain employs TRBV13 and TRBJ2-1, with no clear D. This CDR3 contains 13 residues. Trimming took off 5 bases at V and 9 bases at J, with 14 bases between the two ends. Per germline, CDR1 PRHDT and CDR2 FYEKMQ (reference sequence).

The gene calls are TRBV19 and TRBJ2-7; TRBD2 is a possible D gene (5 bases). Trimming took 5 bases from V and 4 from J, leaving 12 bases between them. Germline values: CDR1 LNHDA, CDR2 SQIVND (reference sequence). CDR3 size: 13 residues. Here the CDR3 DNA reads TGTGCCAGTAGTTCGGCCCTAGCTTACGAGCAGTACTTC. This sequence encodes CASSSALAYEQYF. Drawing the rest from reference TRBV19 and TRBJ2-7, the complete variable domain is DGGITQSPKYLFRKEGQNVTLSCEQNLNHDAMYWYRQDPGQGLRLIYYSQIVNDFQKGDIAEGYSVSREKKESFPLTVTSAQKNPTAFYLCASSSALAYEQYFGPGTRLTVT.

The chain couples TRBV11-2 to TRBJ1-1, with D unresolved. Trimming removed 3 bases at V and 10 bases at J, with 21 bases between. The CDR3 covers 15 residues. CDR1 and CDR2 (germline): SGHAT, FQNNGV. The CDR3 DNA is TGTGCCAGCAGCTTGGTGGACCGGCCGGGTCGGGGAGCTTTCTTT. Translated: CASSLVDRPGRGAFF.

The CDR3 bases are TGTGCCAGCAGGGTGGGACAGGGGTATCAGCCCCAGCATTTT. This codes for CASRVGQGYQPQHF. The chain has TRBV2 and TRBJ1-5; 10 nucleotides line up with TRBD1. CDR3 length: 14 amino acids. CDR1 and CDR2 from the germline V gene are SNHLY and FYNNEI. V was clipped by 6 bases and J by 5 bases; unmatched bases: 4.

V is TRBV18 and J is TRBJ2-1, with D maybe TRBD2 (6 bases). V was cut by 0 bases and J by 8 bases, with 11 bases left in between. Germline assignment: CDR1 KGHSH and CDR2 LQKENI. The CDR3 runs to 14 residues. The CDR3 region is CASSPPGREHEQFF. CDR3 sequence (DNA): TGTGCCAGCTCACCACCGGGTCGGGAGCATGAGCAGTTCTTC.

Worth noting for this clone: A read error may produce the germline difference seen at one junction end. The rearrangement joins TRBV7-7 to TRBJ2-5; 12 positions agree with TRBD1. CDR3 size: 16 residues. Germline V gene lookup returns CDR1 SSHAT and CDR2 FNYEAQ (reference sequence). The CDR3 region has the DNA TGTGCTAGCAGCCCCTCAGGGACAGGGGGCTTGGAGACCCAGTACTTC. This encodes CASSPSGTGGLETQYF.

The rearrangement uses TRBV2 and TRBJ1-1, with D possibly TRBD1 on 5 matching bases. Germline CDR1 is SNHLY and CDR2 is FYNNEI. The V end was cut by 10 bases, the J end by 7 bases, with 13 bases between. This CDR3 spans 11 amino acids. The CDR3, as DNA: TGTGCCACCCGGGGGGTTTTTGAAGCTTTCTTT. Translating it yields CATRGVFEAFF. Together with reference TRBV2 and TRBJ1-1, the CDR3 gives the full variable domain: EPEVTQTPSHQVTQMGQEVILRCVPISNHLYFYWYRQILGQKVEFLVSFYNNEISEKSEIFDDQFSVERPDGSNFTLKIRSTKLEDSAMYFCATRGVFEAFFGQGTRLTVV.

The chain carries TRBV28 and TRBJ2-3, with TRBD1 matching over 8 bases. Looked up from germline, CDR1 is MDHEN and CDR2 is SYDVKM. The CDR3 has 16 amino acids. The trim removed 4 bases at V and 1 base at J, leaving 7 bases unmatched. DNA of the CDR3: TGTGCCAGCAGTTCGACAGGGGAGAAGGGCACAGATACGCAGTATTTT. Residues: CASSSTGEKGTDTQYF.

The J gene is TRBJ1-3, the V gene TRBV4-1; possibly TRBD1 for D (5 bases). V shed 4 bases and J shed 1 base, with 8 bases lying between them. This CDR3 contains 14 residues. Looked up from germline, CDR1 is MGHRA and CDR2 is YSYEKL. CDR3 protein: CASSLGGSGNTIYF. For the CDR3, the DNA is TGCGCCAGCAGCCTCGGGGGTTCTGGAAACACCATATATTTT.

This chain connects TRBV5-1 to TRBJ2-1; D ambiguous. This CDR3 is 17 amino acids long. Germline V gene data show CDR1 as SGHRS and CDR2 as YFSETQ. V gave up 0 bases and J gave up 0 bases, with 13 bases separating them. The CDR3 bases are TGCGCCAGCAGCTTGGGCTACGGCGGAAGCTCCTACAATGAGCAGTTCTTC. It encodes CASSLGYGGSSYNEQFF.